This entry describes one T cell receptor beta chain. Genomic DNA template from tumor biopsies or peripheral blood, 616 ng to 6,004 ng input. Clones were read by immunoSEQ multiplex PCR, and TCRdb kept only the in-frame ones, dropping some. The sample contains around 51,000 clones, 81% of which appear only once. These data originate in a study of T cells in tumors after PD-1 blockade. At the level of the study: Patients had no prior checkpoint blockade, systemic immunosuppressants, or anti-cancer therapy within 4 weeks. A subset received ongoing vismodegib 150 mg daily alongside anti-PD-1 therapy. On average, peripheral blood gave about 110,000 TCR templates and some 37,000 unique clonotypes.

The receptor's source is a human donor with basal cell carcinoma. The source material was PBMCs, sampled before anti-PD-1 treatment.

The CDR3 sequence: CASSQDGRANTIYF. CDR3 nucleotides: TGTGCCAGCAGCCAAGATGGGCGGGCAAACACCATATATTTT. This chain joins TRBV3-1 (or the pseudogene TRBV3-2) and TRBJ1-3; D unresolved. Between the trimmed V and J ends, which lost 0 bases and 6 bases, there was a span of 9 bases. This CDR3 contains 14 residues. The germline V gene encodes CDR1 LGHDT and CDR2 YNNKEL (reference sequence).